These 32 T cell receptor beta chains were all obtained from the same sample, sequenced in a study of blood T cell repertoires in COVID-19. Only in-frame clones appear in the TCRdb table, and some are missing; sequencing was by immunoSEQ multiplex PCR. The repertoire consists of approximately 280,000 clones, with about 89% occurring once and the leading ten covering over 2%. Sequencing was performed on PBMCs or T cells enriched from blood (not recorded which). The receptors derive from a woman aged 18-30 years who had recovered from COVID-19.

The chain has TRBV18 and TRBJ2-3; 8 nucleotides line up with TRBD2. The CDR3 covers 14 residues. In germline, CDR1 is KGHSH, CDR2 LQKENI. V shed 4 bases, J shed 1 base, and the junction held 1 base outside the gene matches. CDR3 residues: CASSLSGGTDTQYF. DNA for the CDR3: TGTGCCAGCTCACTTAGCGGGGGCACAGATACGCAGTATTTT.

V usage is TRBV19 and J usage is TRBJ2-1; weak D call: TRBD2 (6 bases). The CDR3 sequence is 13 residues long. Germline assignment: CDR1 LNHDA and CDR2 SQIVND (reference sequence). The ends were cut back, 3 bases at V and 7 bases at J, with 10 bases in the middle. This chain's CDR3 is CASSMAAGNEQFF. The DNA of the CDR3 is TGTGCCAGTAGTATGGCGGCGGGGAATGAGCAGTTCTTC.

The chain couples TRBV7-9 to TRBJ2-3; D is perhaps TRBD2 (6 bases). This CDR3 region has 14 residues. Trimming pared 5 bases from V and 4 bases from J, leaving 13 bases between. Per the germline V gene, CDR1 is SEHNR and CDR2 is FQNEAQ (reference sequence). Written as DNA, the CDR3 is TGTGCCAGCAGCAGGGTGGGGGGAGCAGATACGCAGTATTTT. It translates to CASSRVGGADTQYF.

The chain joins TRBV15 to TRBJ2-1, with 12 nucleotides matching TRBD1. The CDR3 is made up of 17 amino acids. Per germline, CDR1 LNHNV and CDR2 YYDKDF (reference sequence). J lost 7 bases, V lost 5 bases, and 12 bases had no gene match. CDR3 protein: CATSGYRDRGHWNEQFF. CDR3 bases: TGTGCCACCAGCGGTTATCGGGACAGGGGGCATTGGAATGAGCAGTTCTTC.

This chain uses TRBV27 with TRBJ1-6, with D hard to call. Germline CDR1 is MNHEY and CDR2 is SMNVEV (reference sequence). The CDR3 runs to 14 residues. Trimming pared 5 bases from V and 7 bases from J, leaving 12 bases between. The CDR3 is CASSPYLQNSPLHF. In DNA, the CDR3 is TGTGCCAGCAGTCCGTACTTACAGAATTCACCCCTCCACTTT.

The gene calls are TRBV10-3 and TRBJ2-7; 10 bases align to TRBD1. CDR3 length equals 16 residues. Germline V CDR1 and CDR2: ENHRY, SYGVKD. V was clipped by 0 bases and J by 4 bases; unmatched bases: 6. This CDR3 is CAISESPGQGFYEQYF. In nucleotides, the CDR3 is TGTGCCATCAGTGAGTCCCCGGGACAGGGGTTTTACGAGCAGTACTTC.

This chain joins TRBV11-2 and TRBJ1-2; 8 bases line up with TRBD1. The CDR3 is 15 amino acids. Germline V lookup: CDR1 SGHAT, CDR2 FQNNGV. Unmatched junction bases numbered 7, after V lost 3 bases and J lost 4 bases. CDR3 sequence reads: CASSLIGQGGYGYTF. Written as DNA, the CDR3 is TGTGCCAGCAGCTTGATAGGACAGGGTGGCTATGGCTACACCTTC.

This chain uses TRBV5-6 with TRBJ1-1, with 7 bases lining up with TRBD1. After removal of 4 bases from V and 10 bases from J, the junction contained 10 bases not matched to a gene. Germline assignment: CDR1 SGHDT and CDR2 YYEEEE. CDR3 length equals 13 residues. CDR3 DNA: TGTGCCAGCAGCCCTAGCTTGACAGGGTTAGCTTTCTTT. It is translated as CASSPSLTGLAFF.

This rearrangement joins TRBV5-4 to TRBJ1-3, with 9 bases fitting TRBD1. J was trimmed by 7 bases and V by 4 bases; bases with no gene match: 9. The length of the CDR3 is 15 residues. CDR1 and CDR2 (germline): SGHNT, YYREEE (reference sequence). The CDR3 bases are TGTGCCAGCAGCACCAAACAGGGGGCCTGGAACACCATATATTTT. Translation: CASSTKQGAWNTIYF.

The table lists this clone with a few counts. As DNA, the CDR3 is TGCGCCAGCAATACAGGTCCCGGGGAGACCCAGTACTTC. Translated: CASNTGPGETQYF. The J gene is TRBJ2-5, the V gene TRBV10-1, with D maybe TRBD1 (5 bases). The CDR3 is made up of 13 amino acids. Germline V lookup: CDR1 WNHNN, CDR2 SYGVQD (reference sequence). Trimming cost V 7 bases and J 5 bases, with 14 bases left between them.

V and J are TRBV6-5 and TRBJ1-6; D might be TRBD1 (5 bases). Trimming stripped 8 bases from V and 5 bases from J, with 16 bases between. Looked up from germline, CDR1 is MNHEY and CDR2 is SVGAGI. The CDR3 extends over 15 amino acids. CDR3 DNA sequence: TGTGCCAGCGGGAGGGAGGGGTTTGATAATTCACCCCTCCACTTT. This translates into CASGREGFDNSPLHF.

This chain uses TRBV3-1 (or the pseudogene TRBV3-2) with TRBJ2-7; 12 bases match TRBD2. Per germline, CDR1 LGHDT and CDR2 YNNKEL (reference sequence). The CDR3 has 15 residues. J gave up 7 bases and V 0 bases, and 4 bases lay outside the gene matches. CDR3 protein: CASSQDLAGGREQYF. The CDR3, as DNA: TGTGCCAGCAGCCAAGATCTAGCGGGAGGGAGGGAGCAGTACTTC.

CDR3 coding DNA: TGTGCCAGCAGCTTAGTATTTGGGACTAGCTCCTACGAGCAGTACTTC. It specifies CASSLVFGTSSYEQYF. The J gene is TRBJ2-7, the V gene TRBV7-2, with 8 bases matching TRBD2. This CDR3 contains 16 residues. Trimming removed 1 base from V and 0 bases from J; junction bases left unmatched: 5. Germline CDR1 SGHTA, CDR2 FQGNSA.

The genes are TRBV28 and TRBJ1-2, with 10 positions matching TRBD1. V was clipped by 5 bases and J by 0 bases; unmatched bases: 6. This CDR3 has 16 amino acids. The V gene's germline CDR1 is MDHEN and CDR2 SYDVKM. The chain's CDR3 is CASSGGQGWANYGYTF. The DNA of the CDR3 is TGTGCCAGCAGTGGGGGACAGGGGTGGGCTAACTATGGCTACACCTTC.

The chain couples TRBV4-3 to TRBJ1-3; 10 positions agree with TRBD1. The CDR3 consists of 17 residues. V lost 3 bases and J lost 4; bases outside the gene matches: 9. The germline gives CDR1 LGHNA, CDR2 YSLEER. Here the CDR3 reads CASSQYSGTGAGNTIYF. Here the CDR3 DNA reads TGCGCCAGCAGCCAGTATTCCGGGACAGGGGCAGGAAACACCATATATTTT.

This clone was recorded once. For the CDR3, the DNA is TGTGCCAGCAGCCAAGATGAGATCGCTGAAGCTTTCTTT. This encodes CASSQDEIAEAFF. The chain couples TRBV14 to TRBJ1-1; no reliable D call. This CDR3 spans 13 amino acids. V lost 0 bases and J 6 bases, leaving 8 bases between the germline ends. CDR1 is SGHDN and CDR2 is FVKESK in the germline V gene. The full variable domain, completed using reference TRBV14 and TRBJ1-1, is EAGVTQFPSHSVIEKGQTVTLRCDPISGHDNLYWYRRVMGKEIKFLLHFVKESKQDESGMPNNRFLAERTGGTYSTLKVQPAELEDSGVYFCASSQDEIAEAFFGQGTRLTVV.

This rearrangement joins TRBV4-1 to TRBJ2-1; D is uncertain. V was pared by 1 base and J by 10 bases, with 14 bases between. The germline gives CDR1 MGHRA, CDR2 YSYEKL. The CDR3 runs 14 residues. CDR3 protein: CASSQVRPDREQFF. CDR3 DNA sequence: TGCGCCAGCAGCCAAGTGCGGCCCGATCGGGAGCAGTTCTTC.

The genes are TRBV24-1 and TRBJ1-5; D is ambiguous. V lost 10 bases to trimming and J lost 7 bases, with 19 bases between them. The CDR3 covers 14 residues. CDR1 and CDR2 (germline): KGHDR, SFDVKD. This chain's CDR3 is CATFTVPANQPQHF. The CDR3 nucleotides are TGTGCCACGTTTACAGTACCGGCTAACCAGCCCCAGCATTTT.

The CDR3 loop reads CASSLDGTGAYEQYF. CDR3 sequence (DNA): TGTGCCAGCAGTTTAGACGGGACAGGCGCCTACGAGCAGTACTTC. The J gene is TRBJ2-7, the V gene TRBV28; 8 positions match TRBD1. The CDR3 is 15 residues long. With V trimmed by 2 bases and J by 2 bases, 5 bases remained unmatched. The V gene's germline CDR1 is MDHEN and CDR2 SYDVKM.

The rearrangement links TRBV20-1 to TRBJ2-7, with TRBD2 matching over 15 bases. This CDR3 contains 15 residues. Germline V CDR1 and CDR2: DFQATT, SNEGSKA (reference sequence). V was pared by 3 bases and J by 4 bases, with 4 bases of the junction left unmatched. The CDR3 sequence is CSASPGTSGRYEQYF. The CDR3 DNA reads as TGCAGTGCTAGTCCCGGGACTAGCGGGAGGTACGAGCAGTACTTC.

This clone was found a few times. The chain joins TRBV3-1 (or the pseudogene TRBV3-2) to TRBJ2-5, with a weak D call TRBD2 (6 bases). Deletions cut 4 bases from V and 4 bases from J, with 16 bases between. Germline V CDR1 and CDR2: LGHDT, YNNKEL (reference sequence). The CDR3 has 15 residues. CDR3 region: CASSPPGPGVETQYF. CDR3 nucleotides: TGTGCCAGCAGCCCGCCCGGTCCGGGAGTAGAGACCCAGTACTTC.

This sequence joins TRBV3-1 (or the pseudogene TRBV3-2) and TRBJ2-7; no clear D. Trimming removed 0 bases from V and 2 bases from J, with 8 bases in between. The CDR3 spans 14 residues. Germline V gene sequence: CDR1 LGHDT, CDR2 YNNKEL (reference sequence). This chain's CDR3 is CASSQEVDAYEQYF. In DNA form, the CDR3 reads TGTGCCAGCAGCCAAGAGGTAGATGCCTACGAGCAGTACTTC.

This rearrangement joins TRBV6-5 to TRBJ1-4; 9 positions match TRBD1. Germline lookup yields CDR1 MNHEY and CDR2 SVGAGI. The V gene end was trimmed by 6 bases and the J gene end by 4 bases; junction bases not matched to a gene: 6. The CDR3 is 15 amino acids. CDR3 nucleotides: TGTGCCAGCAGCGGACAGGGGCGGGATAATGAAAAACTGTTTTTT. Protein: CASSGQGRDNEKLFF.

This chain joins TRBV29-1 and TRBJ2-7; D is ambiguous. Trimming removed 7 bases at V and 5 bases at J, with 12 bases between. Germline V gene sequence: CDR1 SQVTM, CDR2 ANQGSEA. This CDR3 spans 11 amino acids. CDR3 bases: TGCAGCGGCGGCGTGAGGAACGAGCAGTACTTC. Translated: CSGGVRNEQYF.

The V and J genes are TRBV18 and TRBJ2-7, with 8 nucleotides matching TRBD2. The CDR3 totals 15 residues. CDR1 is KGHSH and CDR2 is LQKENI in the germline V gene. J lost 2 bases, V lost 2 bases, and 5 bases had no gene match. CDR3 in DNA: TGTGCCAGCTCACCATCCGGGGGGGTGACCTACGAGCAGTACTTC. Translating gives CASSPSGGVTYEQYF.

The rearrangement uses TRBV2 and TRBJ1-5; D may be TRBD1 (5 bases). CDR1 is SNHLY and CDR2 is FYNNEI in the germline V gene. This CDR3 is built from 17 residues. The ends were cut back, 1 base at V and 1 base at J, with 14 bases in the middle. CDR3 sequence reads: CASSEDGGFGSNQPQHF. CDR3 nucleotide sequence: TGTGCCAGCAGTGAAGACGGGGGGTTTGGGAGCAATCAGCCCCAGCATTTT. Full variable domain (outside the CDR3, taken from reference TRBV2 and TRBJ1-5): EPEVTQTPSHQVTQMGQEVILRCVPISNHLYFYWYRQILGQKVEFLVSFYNNEISEKSEIFDDQFSVERPDGSNFTLKIRSTKLEDSAMYFCASSEDGGFGSNQPQHFGDGTRLSIL.

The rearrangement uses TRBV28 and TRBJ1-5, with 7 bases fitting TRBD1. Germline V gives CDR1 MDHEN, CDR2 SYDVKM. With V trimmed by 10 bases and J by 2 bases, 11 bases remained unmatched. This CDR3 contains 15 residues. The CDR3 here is CATTGNRGGNQPQHF. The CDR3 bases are TGTGCCACTACAGGAAACAGGGGCGGCAATCAGCCCCAGCATTTT.

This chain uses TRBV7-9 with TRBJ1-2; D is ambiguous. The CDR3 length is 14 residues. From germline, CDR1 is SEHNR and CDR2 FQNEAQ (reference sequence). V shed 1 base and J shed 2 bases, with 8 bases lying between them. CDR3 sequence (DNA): TGTGCCAGCAGCTTAGTCGCCAGGAACTATGGCTACACCTTC. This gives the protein CASSLVARNYGYTF.

The CDR3 is CASSLFSGTDNEQFF. The CDR3 DNA reads TGTGCCAGCAGCTTGTTTAGCGGTACGGACAATGAGCAGTTCTTC. The chain employs TRBV7-3 and TRBJ2-1; perhaps TRBD2 as D (6 bases). The CDR3 spans 15 residues. V was pared by 3 bases and J by 5 bases, with 14 bases between. CDR1 and CDR2 (germline): SGHTA, FQGTGA.

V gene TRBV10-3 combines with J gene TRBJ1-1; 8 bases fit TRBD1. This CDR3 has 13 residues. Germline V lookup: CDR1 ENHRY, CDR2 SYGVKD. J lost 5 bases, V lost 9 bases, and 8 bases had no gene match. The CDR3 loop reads CAIDRGRETEAFF. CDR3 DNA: TGTGCCATAGACAGGGGAAGGGAAACTGAAGCTTTCTTT.

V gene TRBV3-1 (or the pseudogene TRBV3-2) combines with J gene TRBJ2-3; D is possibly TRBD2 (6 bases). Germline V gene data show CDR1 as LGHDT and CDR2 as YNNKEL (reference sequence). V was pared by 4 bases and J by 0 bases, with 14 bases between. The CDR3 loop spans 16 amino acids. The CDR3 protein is CASSLRLVSSTDTQYF. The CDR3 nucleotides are TGTGCCAGCAGCCTTCGACTAGTATCTAGCACAGATACGCAGTATTTT.

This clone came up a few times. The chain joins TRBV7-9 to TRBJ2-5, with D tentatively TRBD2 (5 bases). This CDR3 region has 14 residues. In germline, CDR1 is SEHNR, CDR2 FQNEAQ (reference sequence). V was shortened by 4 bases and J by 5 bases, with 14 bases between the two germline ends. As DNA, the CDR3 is TGTGCCAGCAGCTCCCCTGGGCAGCGGGAGACCCAGTACTTC. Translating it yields CASSSPGQRETQYF.